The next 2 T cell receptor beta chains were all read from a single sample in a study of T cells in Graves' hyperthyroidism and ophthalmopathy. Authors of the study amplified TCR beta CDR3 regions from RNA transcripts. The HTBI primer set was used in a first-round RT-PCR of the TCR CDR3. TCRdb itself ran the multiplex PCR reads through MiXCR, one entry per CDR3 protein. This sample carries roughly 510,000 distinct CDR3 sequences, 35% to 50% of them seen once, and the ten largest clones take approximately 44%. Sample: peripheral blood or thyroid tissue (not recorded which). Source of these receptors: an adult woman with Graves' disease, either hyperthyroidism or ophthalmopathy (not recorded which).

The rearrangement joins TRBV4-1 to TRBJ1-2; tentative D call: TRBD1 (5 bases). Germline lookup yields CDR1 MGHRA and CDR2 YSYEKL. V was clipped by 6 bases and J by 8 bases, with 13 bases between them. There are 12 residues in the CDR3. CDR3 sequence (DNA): TGCGCCAGCAGGGGGGAGGGGAGAGGCTACACCTTC. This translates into CASRGEGRGYTF.

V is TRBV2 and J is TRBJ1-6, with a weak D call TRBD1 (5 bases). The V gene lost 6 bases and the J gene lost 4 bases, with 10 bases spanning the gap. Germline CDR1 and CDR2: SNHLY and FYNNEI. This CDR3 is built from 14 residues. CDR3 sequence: CASSRQPYNSPLHF. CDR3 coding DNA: TGTGCCAGCAGCCGACAGCCTTATAATTCACCCCTCCACTTT.